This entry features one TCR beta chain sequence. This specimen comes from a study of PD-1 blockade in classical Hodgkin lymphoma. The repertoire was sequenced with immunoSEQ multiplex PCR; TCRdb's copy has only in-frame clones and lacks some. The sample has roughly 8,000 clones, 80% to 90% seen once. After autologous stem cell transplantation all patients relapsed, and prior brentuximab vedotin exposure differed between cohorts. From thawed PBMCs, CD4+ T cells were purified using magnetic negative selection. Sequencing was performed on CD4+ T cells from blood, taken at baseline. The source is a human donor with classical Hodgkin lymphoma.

CDR3 sequence (DNA): TGCGCCAGCAGCCAAGATGGGCAGGGCCGGTTGGGTATAAGCAATCAGCCCCAGCATTTT. Amino acids: CASSQDGQGRLGISNQPQHF. The chain uses TRBV4-1 and TRBJ1-5, with a possible D match to TRBD1 (5 bases). CDR1 and CDR2 from the germline V gene are MGHRA and YSYEKL. V gave up 0 bases and J gave up 1 base, with 22 bases separating them. CDR3 length equals 20 residues.